This is a list of T cell receptor beta chains from one sample in a study of beta chain features in type 1 diabetes. This table comes from immunoSEQ multiplex PCR, and its TCRdb copy is limited to in-frame clones, with some not included. The sample holds 150,000 to 200,000 clones, approximately 9.1% seen once. The sample was central memory CD4+ T cells from blood. The receptors come from a woman aged 18-30 years in good health. Both conserved end residues are part of each CDR3. A D gene is named only where the DNA matches it firmly. The size field is filled for only some rows; it gives once, few, many or a size class.

j_call clone_size v_call d_call cdr3_nt cdr3_aa
TRBJ2-1 NA TRBV7-8 TRBD2 TGTGCCAGCAGCGCAGCGGGACTAGCAGACAATGAGCAGTTCTTC CASSAAGLADNEQFF
TRBJ1-2 NA TRBV7-2 NA TGTGCCAGCAGCTTTGATCAGACTATCTATGGCTACACCTTC CASSFDQTIYGYTF
TRBJ1-2 many TRBV5-1 TRBD1 TGCGCCAGCAGCCCCGGACAGGGCTATGGCTACACCTTC CASSPGQGYGYTF
TRBJ2-5 NA TRBV7-2 NA TGTGCCAGCAGCTTGGGTCTCGGGTCTGGAGGAGAGACCCAGTACTTC CASSLGLGSGGETQYF
TRBJ2-7 NA TRBV19 TRBD2 TGTGCCAGTAACCTAGCGGGAGACAGCGACGAGCAGTACTTC CASNLAGDSDEQYF
TRBJ1-5 few TRBV18 TRBD1 TGTGCCAGCTCACCCGTTCCCGGGGACAGGGGTACTCAGCCCCAGCATTTT CASSPVPGDRGTQPQHF
TRBJ2-5 few TRBV2 TRBD2 TGTGCCAGCAGCGTGGGACTAGCGGGATCCGGAGAGACCCAGTACTTC CASSVGLAGSGETQYF
TRBJ2-1 few TRBV5-4 NA TGTGCCAGCAGCTTTATCAATGAGCAGTTCTTC CASSFINEQFF
TRBJ2-1 NA TRBV27 NA TGTGCCAGCAGTTCCCGAGCGGAGTACTCCTACAATGAGCAGTTCTTC CASSSRAEYSYNEQFF
TRBJ2-1 NA TRBV6-4 TRBD2 TGTGCCAGCAGTGTGGCGGGGGGGCCTGAGAATGAGCAGTTCTTC CASSVAGGPENEQFF
TRBJ2-1 NA TRBV6-1 TRBD2 TGTGCCAGCATGGGACTAGCGAACCACAATGAGCAGTTCTTC CASMGLANHNEQFF
TRBJ2-7 NA TRBV6-1 TRBD1 TGTGCCACGGACAGGGGGGAGGGAGGGTCCTACGAGCAGTACTTC CATDRGEGGSYEQYF
TRBJ2-3 NA TRBV7-2 TRBD2 TGTGCCAGCAGCTCACAGCTAAAGACTAGCGGAACAGATACGCAGTATTTT CASSSQLKTSGTDTQYF
TRBJ1-2 NA TRBV12-5 TRBD1 TGTGCTAGTGGTTCCCGACAGGGAGCCTATGGCTACACCTTC CASGSRQGAYGYTF
TRBJ2-5 NA TRBV6-6 NA TGTGCCAGCAGTTCTATGACAGGCCAAACTGAGACCCAGTACTTC CASSSMTGQTETQYF
TRBJ1-3 few TRBV20-1 NA TGCAGTGCAGGGGAAGGAAACACCATATATTTT CSAGEGNTIYF
TRBJ2-5 few TRBV11-1 NA TGTGCCAGCAGCCGTGGAGGGTCCCAAGAGACCCAGTACTTC CASSRGGSQETQYF
TRBJ2-3 NA TRBV27 NA TGTGCCAGCAGTTTCACGGGGAGAAGCACAGATACGCAGTATTTT CASSFTGRSTDTQYF
TRBJ2-7 few TRBV4-3 NA TGCGCCAGCAGCCAAGATATCTATAGTGTGAACTACGAGCAGTACTTC CASSQDIYSVNYEQYF
TRBJ2-7 few TRBV7-9 NA TGTGCCAGCAGCTACGGGGACGGGAGTGGTTACGAGCAGTACTTC CASSYGDGSGYEQYF
TRBJ1-3 few TRBV19 NA TGTGCCAGTAGTGAAACAGGGAGTTCTGGAAACACCATATATTTT CASSETGSSGNTIYF
TRBJ2-2 few TRBV11-2 TRBD2 TGTGCCAGCAGCCCTAGGGCGGGAGGATTCTCGAACACCGGGGAGCTGTTTTTT CASSPRAGGFSNTGELFF
TRBJ1-4 NA TRBV7-6 NA TGTGCCAGCAGCTTACGAGGAGAAAAACTGTTTTTT CASSLRGEKLFF
TRBJ1-5 NA TRBV9 TRBD1 TGTGCCAGCAGCGTAGTGTGGACAGGGATCGATCAGCCCCAGCATTTT CASSVVWTGIDQPQHF
TRBJ1-5 NA TRBV19 TRBD1 TGTGCCACTGGCTTGACAGGGCCTAGCAATCAGCCCCAGCATTTT CATGLTGPSNQPQHF
TRBJ2-5 NA TRBV7-6 TRBD2 TGTGCCAGCAGCTTAGGTGGACTAGTCAGCGAGACCCAGTACTTC CASSLGGLVSETQYF
TRBJ1-2 few TRBV18 TRBD1 TGTGCCAGCTCACGAGGACAGGGGGAGAGTGGCTACACCTTC CASSRGQGESGYTF
TRBJ2-1 NA TRBV29-1 NA TGCAGCCTAAGACTAAACAATGAGCAGTTCTTC CSLRLNNEQFF